These T cell receptor beta chains were read from a single sample in a study of type 1 regulatory T cells. TCRdb processed the reads anew with MiXCR; each CDR3 protein has one entry. The data contain some 100,000 distinct CDR3 sequences, around 30% of them singletons. The sequencing sample was made of CD4+ T cells, either the whole sample or a sorted fraction (not recorded which). These receptors came from a human donor in good health. Each CDR3 is given with its conserved first and last residue. The order of the fields is V gene, J gene, clone size, D gene, CDR3 protein, CDR3 DNA. The D gene is left open where the match is weak. Not every row has a clone size; where given, it reads once, few, many or a size class.

>TRBV10-1|TRBJ2-2|many|TRBD2
CASSPLVAGQNTGELFF
TGCGCCAGCAGTCCTCTAGTAGCGGGACAGAACACCGGGGAGCTGTTTTTT
>TRBV7-8|TRBJ1-1|NA|NA
CASSYQRRQRNTEAFF
TGTGCCAGCAGTTACCAGAGACGACAGAGGAACACTGAAGCTTTCTTT
>TRBV19|TRBJ2-3|few|NA
CASGETDTQYF
TGTGCCAGTGGGGAAACAGATACGCAGTATTTT
>TRBV11-2|TRBJ2-5|NA|NA
CASSLDGGEGETQYF
TGTGCCAGCAGCTTAGATGGCGGAGAGGGAGAGACCCAGTACTTC
>TRBV24-1|TRBJ2-2|NA|NA
CATSGAALGGELFF
TGTGCCACCAGTGGCGCGGCCTTGGGCGGGGAGCTGTTTTTT
>TRBV6-6|TRBJ2-3|NA|NA
CASSYSRGSTDTQYF
TGTGCCAGCAGTTACTCTCGAGGCAGCACAGATACGCAGTATTTT
>TRBV29-1|TRBJ2-5|NA|TRBD1
CSVLTRGQGVETQYF
TGCAGCGTCCTTACCCGGGGACAGGGGGTTGAGACCCAGTACTTC
>TRBV12-3/TRBV12-4|TRBJ2-7|NA|TRBD2
CASTLQSASGVYEQYF
TGTGCCAGCACTCTACAGTCGGCTAGCGGTGTCTACGAGCAGTACTTC
>TRBV7-9|TRBJ1-4|NA|TRBD1
CASSPTGGNEKLFF
TGTGCCAGCAGCCCGACAGGGGGGAATGAAAAACTGTTTTTT
>TRBV30|TRBJ1-2|NA|NA
CAWSDGRAGYTF
TGTGCCTGGAGTGACGGAAGGGCTGGCTACACCTTC
>TRBV20-1|TRBJ2-1|few|TRBD2
CSARLAGVYNEQFF
TGCAGTGCTAGACTAGCGGGAGTTTACAATGAGCAGTTCTTC
>TRBV7-2|TRBJ2-7|once|NA
CASGLDLLGEQYF
TGTGCCAGCGGCTTGGACCTTCTAGGAGAGCAGTACTTC
>TRBV7-2|TRBJ1-1|NA|NA
CASSPWGMAFF
TGTGCCAGCAGCCCGTGGGGGATGGCTTTCTTT
>TRBV19|TRBJ2-6|NA|NA
CASSNANSGANVLTF
TGTGCCAGTAGTAATGCGAACTCTGGGGCCAACGTCCTGACTTTC
>TRBV20-1|TRBJ2-5|few|NA
CSANDPIQETQYF
TGCAGTGCAAACGATCCGATCCAAGAGACCCAGTACTTC
>TRBV14|TRBJ2-3|few|TRBD2
CASSQESGRAIDTQYF
TGTGCCAGCAGCCAAGAGAGCGGGAGGGCCATAGATACGCAGTATTTT
>TRBV20-1|TRBJ2-4|NA|NA
CSAREVGPKNIQYF
TGCAGTGCTAGAGAAGTGGGACCGAAAAACATTCAGTACTTC
>TRBV5-5|TRBJ2-7|NA|NA
CASSDGRRLSISYEQYF
TGTGCCAGCAGTGACGGGCGCCGATTATCAATCTCCTACGAGCAGTACTTC
>TRBV29-1|TRBJ2-3|NA|NA
CSVEGLRRDTQYF
TGCAGCGTTGAGGGATTGCGACGGGATACGCAGTATTTT
>TRBV24-1|TRBJ2-2|NA|NA
CTTSGRLGTGELFF
TGTACCACCAGTGGCCGGCTGGGGACCGGGGAGCTGTTTTTT
>TRBV14|TRBJ2-5|NA|TRBD2
CASSPTRLAGGRETQYF
TGTGCCAGCAGCCCCACCCGGCTAGCGGGAGGGAGGGAGACCCAGTACTTC
>TRBV30|TRBJ2-3|NA|NA
CAWSSPGLAFGTQYF
TGTGCCTGGAGCTCCCCGGGACTCGCGTTTGGTACGCAGTATTTT
>TRBV27|TRBJ1-2|NA|NA
CASSLTAANYGYTF
TGTGCCAGCAGTTTAACCGCCGCTAACTATGGCTACACCTTC
>TRBV7-2|TRBJ2-3|NA|NA
CASSSTPLGRADTQYF
TGTGCCAGCAGCTCAACCCCCCTAGGTAGAGCTGATACGCAGTATTTT
>TRBV6-6|TRBJ1-2|few|NA
CASKLGNYGYTF
TGTGCCAGCAAGTTAGGCAACTATGGCTACACCTTC
>TRBV7-9|TRBJ2-5|few|NA
CASSFYPKEETQYF
TGTGCCAGCAGCTTTTATCCTAAGGAAGAGACCCAGTACTTC
>TRBV6-2/TRBV6-3|TRBJ2-1|NA|NA
CASSSMTNYNEQFF
TGTGCCAGCAGCTCGATGACCAACTACAATGAGCAGTTCTTC